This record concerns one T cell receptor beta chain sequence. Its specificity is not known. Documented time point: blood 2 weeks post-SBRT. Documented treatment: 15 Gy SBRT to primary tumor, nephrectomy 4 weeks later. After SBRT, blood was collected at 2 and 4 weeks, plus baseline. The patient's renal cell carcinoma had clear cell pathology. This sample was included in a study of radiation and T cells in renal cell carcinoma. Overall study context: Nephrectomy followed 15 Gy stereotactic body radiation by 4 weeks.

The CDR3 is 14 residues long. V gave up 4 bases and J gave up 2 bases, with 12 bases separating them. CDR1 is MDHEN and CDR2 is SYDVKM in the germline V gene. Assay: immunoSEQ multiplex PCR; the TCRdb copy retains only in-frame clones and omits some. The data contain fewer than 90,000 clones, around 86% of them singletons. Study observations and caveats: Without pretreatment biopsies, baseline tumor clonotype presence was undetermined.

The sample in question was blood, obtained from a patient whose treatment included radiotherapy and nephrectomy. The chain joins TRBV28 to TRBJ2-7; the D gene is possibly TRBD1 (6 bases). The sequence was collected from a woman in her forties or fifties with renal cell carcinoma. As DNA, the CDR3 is TGTGCCAGCAGTTCCGGGACATATCCCTACGAGCAGTACTTC. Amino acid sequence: CASSSGTYPYEQYF.